The 26 T cell receptor beta chains given below trace back to one sample, sequenced in a study of blood T cell repertoires in COVID-19. Assay: immunoSEQ multiplex PCR; the TCRdb copy retains only in-frame clones and omits some. The sample records a few hundred thousand clones, about 86% being singletons. The sequencing input was PBMCs or T cells enriched from blood (not recorded which). These receptors were obtained from a woman aged 40 to 55 with acute COVID-19.

V gene TRBV15 combines with J gene TRBJ2-1; 7 bases map to TRBD2. Germline loops: CDR1 LNHNV, CDR2 YYDKDF (reference sequence). The CDR3 consists of 14 residues. Trimming removed 3 bases from V and 8 bases from J; junction bases left unmatched: 7. The CDR3 is CATSSQRETYEQFF. Here the CDR3 DNA reads TGTGCCACCAGCAGCCAGCGGGAAACGTATGAGCAGTTCTTC.

J is TRBJ1-4 and V is TRBV10-3; D possibly corresponds to TRBD1 (6 bases). Germline V CDR1 and CDR2: ENHRY, SYGVKD. The CDR3 spans 15 residues. V was trimmed by 4 bases and J by 7 bases, leaving 16 bases between them. As DNA, the CDR3 is TGTGCCATCAGTGCCACAGGGAGGGGGTCTGAAAAACTGTTTTTT. This codes for CAISATGRGSEKLFF.

The V call is TRBV2, the J call TRBJ2-7; D ambiguous. CDR1 and CDR2 (germline): SNHLY, FYNNEI. Trimming took off 8 bases at V and 3 bases at J, with 8 bases between the two ends. This CDR3 spans 11 amino acids. CDR3 DNA: TGTGCCAGCTCGGCAGGCTACGAGCAGTACTTC. Translation: CASSAGYEQYF.

This chain connects TRBV11-2 to TRBJ1-1, with D maybe TRBD1 (5 bases). Germline CDR1 is SGHAT and CDR2 is FQNNGV. This CDR3 spans 17 amino acids. V lost 2 bases and J 4 bases, leaving 20 bases between the germline ends. The CDR3 DNA is TGTGCCAGCAGCTTAAGAAGCCCGGGCCAGGGCAGCACTGAAGCTTTCTTT. Translating it yields CASSLRSPGQGSTEAFF.

The CDR3, as DNA: TGTGCCAGCAGTTTATCAGGACAGGGGGCACGTGGCTACACCTTC. Translating it yields CASSLSGQGARGYTF. V and J are TRBV27 and TRBJ1-2, with 11 bases lining up with TRBD1. Germline values: CDR1 MNHEY, CDR2 SMNVEV (reference sequence). J was trimmed by 7 bases and V by 0 bases; bases with no gene match: 4. The CDR3 length is 15 residues.

The rearrangement joins TRBV28 to TRBJ2-3; D possibly corresponds to TRBD2 (6 bases). Trimming removed 6 bases at V and 0 bases at J, with 13 bases between. This CDR3 is built from 15 residues. Germline values: CDR1 MDHEN, CDR2 SYDVKM. The CDR3: CASRDSGLSTDTQYF. The CDR3 DNA reads as TGTGCCAGCAGAGATAGCGGCTTGAGCACAGATACGCAGTATTTT.

The chain carries TRBV18 and TRBJ2-3; 7 bases line up with TRBD1. Trimming took 3 bases from V and 4 from J; bases not matched to a gene: 10. This CDR3 region has 16 residues. Germline V CDR1 and CDR2: KGHSH, LQKENI. The CDR3 here is CASSPSQGRSSDTQYF. Written as DNA, the CDR3 is TGTGCCAGCTCACCGTCACAGGGGCGCAGCTCAGATACGCAGTATTTT.

V and J are TRBV6-2 or TRBV6-3 and TRBJ2-1; 11 nucleotides line up with TRBD2. Germline V gene data show CDR1 as MNHEY and CDR2 as SVGEGT. With 3 bases clipped from V and 5 bases from J, the junction kept 3 bases outside the gene matches. The CDR3 totals 15 residues. The CDR3 DNA reads TGTGCCAGCAGTTATGATAGCGGGGGGGACAATGAGCAGTTCTTC. Its translation: CASSYDSGGDNEQFF.

This chain links TRBV9 with TRBJ1-4; the D gene is possibly TRBD1 (5 bases). V gave up 4 bases and J gave up 8 bases, with 12 bases separating them. CDR1 and CDR2 from the germline V gene are SGDLS and YYNGEE. This CDR3 comprises 13 residues. CDR3 sequence: CASSFRVGEKLFF. CDR3 nucleotide sequence: TGTGCCAGCAGCTTCAGGGTTGGGGAAAAACTGTTTTTT.

A note on this clone: Additional DNA sequences in this sample encode the identical CDR3. The chain is built from TRBV7-8 and TRBJ2-7, with 7 bases matching TRBD2. Germline-derived CDR1 and CDR2 are SGHVS and FQNEAQ. V dropped 0 bases and J dropped 2; count of bases not matched to a gene: 1. The CDR3 covers 14 residues. The CDR3 region has the DNA TGTGCCAGCAGCTTAGCGGGAGGGCCCTACGAGCAGTACTTC. It translates to CASSLAGGPYEQYF. Full variable domain (outside the CDR3, taken from reference TRBV7-8 and TRBJ2-7): GAGVSQSPRYKVAKRGQDVALRCDPISGHVSLFWYQQALGQGPEFLTYFQNEAQLDKSGLPSDRFFAERPEGSVSTLKIQRTQQEDSAVYLCASSLAGGPYEQYFGPGTRLTVT.

V and J are TRBV11-3 and TRBJ1-1, with D unclear. The CDR3 is 12 residues long. The V and J ends lost 4 bases and 2 bases respectively, with 5 bases between them. The germline gives CDR1 SGHNT, CDR2 YENEEA. Here the CDR3 DNA reads TGTGCCAGCAGCTCTATTAACACTGAAGCTTTCTTT. Protein: CASSSINTEAFF.

The chain recombines TRBV9 with TRBJ2-7; 7 bases agree with TRBD2. Trimming cost V 3 bases and J 2 bases; bases outside gene matches: 8. Germline CDR1 and CDR2: SGDLS and YYNGEE. This CDR3 is 15 amino acids long. The CDR3 sequence: CASSARERGTYEQYF. Written as DNA, the CDR3 is TGTGCCAGCAGCGCCCGAGAGCGGGGAACCTACGAGCAGTACTTC.

This clone was seen a single time. The genes are TRBV12-3 or TRBV12-4 and TRBJ2-5; the D gene is possibly TRBD1 (5 bases). Trimming pared 6 bases from V and 1 base from J, leaving 9 bases between. The length of the CDR3 is 13 residues. For the CDR3, the DNA is TGTGCCAGCAGCCCAGGGATCCAAGAGACCCAGTACTTC. Amino acids: CASSPGIQETQYF.

This chain links TRBV6-5 with TRBJ2-1, with 9 bases identical to TRBD1. Trimming removed 2 bases from V and 10 bases from J; junction bases left unmatched: 9. CDR1 is MNHEY, CDR2 SVGAGI, per germline. The CDR3 has 15 residues. The CDR3 here is CASSYNRGPNLEQFF. In nucleotides, the CDR3 is TGTGCCAGCAGTTACAACAGGGGGCCAAACTTGGAGCAGTTCTTC.

This clone was observed a single time. V is TRBV2 and J is TRBJ1-2; tentatively, D is TRBD1 (6 bases). This CDR3 comprises 15 residues. Germline loops: CDR1 SNHLY, CDR2 FYNNEI. V lost 6 bases and J lost 0, with 14 bases in between. The CDR3 is CASRYREPANYGYTF. DNA for the CDR3: TGTGCCAGCAGGTACAGGGAGCCAGCTAACTATGGCTACACCTTC.

This chain connects TRBV28 to TRBJ2-2; a possible D gene is TRBD1 (7 bases). The V gene's germline CDR1 is MDHEN and CDR2 SYDVKM. Between the trimmed V and J ends, which lost 4 bases and 0 bases, there was a span of 12 bases. CDR3 length equals 16 residues. The CDR3 sequence: CASSSGGFSNTGELFF. CDR3 sequence (DNA): TGTGCCAGCAGTTCAGGGGGGTTCTCGAACACCGGGGAGCTGTTTTTT.

This chain uses TRBV7-2 with TRBJ1-6; TRBD1 aligns across 8 bases. Germline values: CDR1 SGHTA, CDR2 FQGNSA. The CDR3 covers 15 residues. V was clipped by 4 bases and J by 8 bases; unmatched bases: 7. The CDR3 is CASSWDRRNDSPLHF. The CDR3 coding sequence is TGTGCCAGCAGCTGGGACAGGCGGAATGATTCACCCCTCCACTTT.

This chain joins TRBV4-2 and TRBJ1-2; 7 nucleotides line up with TRBD1. After removal of 2 bases from V and 4 bases from J, the junction contained 4 bases not matched to a gene. Looked up from germline, CDR1 is LGHNA and CDR2 is YNFKEQ. The CDR3 consists of 14 residues. CDR3 in amino acids: CASSQFRDSYGYTF. As DNA, the CDR3 is TGTGCCAGCAGCCAATTCCGGGACAGCTATGGCTACACCTTC.

The chain couples TRBV6-2 or TRBV6-3 to TRBJ2-3, with a weak D call TRBD1 (5 bases). The germline V and J ends were trimmed by 4 bases and 2 bases, with 10 bases remaining between them. This CDR3 is built from 14 residues. The germline V gene has CDR1 MNHEY and CDR2 SVGEGT. CDR3 amino acids: CASSLDTSTDTQYF. The CDR3 coding sequence is TGTGCCAGCAGTTTGGACACCTCCACAGATACGCAGTATTTT.

V usage is TRBV5-1 and J usage is TRBJ1-1; the match to TRBD1 covers 10 bases. CDR1 and CDR2 from the germline V gene are SGHRS and YFSETQ. The V and J ends lost 5 bases and 1 base, in that order; junction bases with no gene match: 8. The CDR3 loop spans 16 amino acids. CDR3 residues: CASSLLGQGPNTEAFF. The CDR3 nucleotides are TGCGCCAGCAGTCTCCTGGGACAGGGGCCGAACACTGAAGCTTTCTTT.

The chain links TRBV12-5 to TRBJ2-6, with D maybe TRBD1 (6 bases). Germline V CDR1 and CDR2: LGHNT, FRNRAP. CDR3 length: 18 residues. Deletions cut 6 bases from V and 0 bases from J, with 18 bases between. Written as DNA, the CDR3 is TGTGCTAGTGGCAGAACACAGGGTATCCTCTCTGGGGCCAACGTCCTGACTTTC. It is translated as CASGRTQGILSGANVLTF.

V usage is TRBV11-2 and J usage is TRBJ2-3, with 8 bases fitting TRBD1. CDR1 and CDR2 (germline): SGHAT, FQNNGV. Unmatched junction bases numbered 1, after V lost 1 base and J lost 4 bases. There are 14 residues in the CDR3. CDR3 bases: TGTGCCAGCAGCTTAGGCAGGGGGCCAGATACGCAGTATTTT. As protein: CASSLGRGPDTQYF.

V and J are TRBV4-3 and TRBJ2-2; 7 bases match TRBD2. The CDR3 is made up of 17 amino acids. CDR1 and CDR2 from the germline V gene are LGHNA and YSLEER. Unmatched junction bases numbered 12, after V lost 3 bases and J lost 5 bases. The CDR3 bases are TGCGCCAGCAGCCAGGGGTTGGCGGGAGCGGTTACCGGGGAGCTGTTTTTT. Translating gives CASSQGLAGAVTGELFF.

This rearrangement joins TRBV27 to TRBJ2-1; 8 nucleotides agree with TRBD2. The CDR3 is made up of 16 amino acids. V lost 5 bases to trimming and J lost 2 bases; unmatched junction nucleotides: 8. The germline gives CDR1 MNHEY, CDR2 SMNVEV (reference sequence). CDR3 sequence reads: CASSGPGTSPYNEQFF. The DNA for the CDR3 is TGTGCCAGCAGTGGTCCCGGGACTAGTCCCTACAATGAGCAGTTCTTC.

This chain links TRBV6-5 with TRBJ1-2, with a weak D call TRBD1 (5 bases). Deletions cut 4 bases from V and 2 bases from J, with 8 bases between. The V gene's germline CDR1 is MNHEY and CDR2 SVGAGI. The CDR3 contains 13 residues. CDR3 DNA: TGTGCCAGCAGTTGGGGGGAAAACTATGGCTACACCTTC. The encoded protein is CASSWGENYGYTF.

The chain carries TRBV24-1 and TRBJ2-1; 7 bases map to TRBD1. The trim removed 0 bases at V and 4 bases at J, leaving 8 bases unmatched. Germline V gene lookup returns CDR1 KGHDR and CDR2 SFDVKD. The length of the CDR3 is 17 residues. The CDR3 region has the DNA TGTGCCACCAGTGATTTGGAGCCGGACAGGCCTTACAATGAGCAGTTCTTC. As protein: CATSDLEPDRPYNEQFF.